This T cell receptor beta chain was sequenced for a study of tumor-infiltrating lymphocytes in primary liver carcinoma (dated by TCRdb to between 2016 and 2019). Broadly, across the study: Of the five patients, three men and two women aged 30 to 69 years, four had hepatocellular carcinoma and one had combined HCC and intrahepatic cholangiocarcinoma. The five patients had tumors staged T1-T3 N0M0, with maximum diameters ranging from about 4.2 to 11 cm. Each sample produced roughly 3.5 to 7.13 million productive TCRbeta reads, and read depth showed no significant difference between tissue types. For each liver tumor, the study sampled five regions along with adjacent normal tissue and blood, and applied TCRbeta repertoire sequencing, expression microarrays and whole-exome sequencing. A total of approximately 35 specimens from 5 patients, comprising about 25 tumor regions, 5 adjacent noncancerous liver tissues and 5 peripheral blood samples, were covered by TCRbeta repertoire sequencing. Agilent mRNA microarray profiling was performed on the 25 tumor region samples to relate TCRbeta repertoire diversity to the local molecular phenotype. Technical replicate repertoires showed high reproducibility, with mean shared-clone rates approximately 0.87 and correlation coefficients above 0.95.

Turning to this clonotype: The antigen it recognizes is unknown. No clone much larger than this one lies a single base away; base qualities are absent.

Summary of the overall study and its limitations: Only a few patients were included in the study, and the authors note that the findings should be validated in a larger study. Compared with blood, tumors had a significantly larger share of the repertoire taken up by the top 250 clones (p = 0.039). Because the samples were bulk and unsorted, CD4+ and CD8+ T cell repertoires could not be compared. Pairs of tumor regions showed greater repertoire overlap (mean around 36%) than tumor-adjacent pairs (17%) or tumor-blood pairs (approximately 15%), which is consistent with antigen-driven expansion. Because sequencing covered only the TCR beta chain and unpaired alpha chains were not captured, true repertoire diversity is likely underestimated. Only roughly 7-25% of top clones appeared in all five regions of a tumor, which suggests that tumor-infiltrating T cells are spatially heterogeneous.

Starting from around 520 ng total RNA, TCRbeta-specific cDNA was produced by reverse transcription with a constant-region primer and ProtoScript II reverse transcriptase. Three nested multiplex PCR rounds, following a slightly modified ARM-PCR procedure, were used to build the TCRbeta libraries. Multiplex TRBV1-TRBV30 forward primers and a Cbeta reverse primer were used in the first two PCR rounds, each of which was run for around 10 cycles. Sample barcodes and Illumina adapters were added in a final 25-cycle PCR with Deep VentR polymerase. Before sequencing, amplicons of 200-500 bp were gel-purified using a QIAquick gel extraction kit. TCRbeta amplicons were sequenced on an Illumina HiSeq 2500 with 250-bp paired-end reads. Concerning the study's data processing: Quality trimming of reads was performed with Trimmomatic v0.33, and paired reads were merged with FLASH v1.2.11 so that full CDR3 sequences could be recovered. V, D and J germline segments were assigned to the rearranged TCRbeta sequences by MiGEC v1.2.1b. Clonotype statistics and Shannon-Wiener diversity indices were computed with VDJtools v1.0.0. Except for diversity analysis, only each sample's 250 most abundant clonotypes were used in subsequent analyses to reduce sampling bias. TCRdb reprocessing: public reads trimmed at Q25 with fastp, clones called with MiXCR, in-frame beta chains kept. Each record represents a unique CDR3 protein, reported with the most common genes and DNA among its rows. TCRdb, rather than the study authors, made the V and J calls. This sample comprises about 64,000 distinct CDR3 sequences, roughly two thirds of them detected only once. Together, the top ten hold roughly 40% of the sample.

Germline trimming: 7 bases from V, 0 bases from J; junction bases outside gene matches: 13. The CDR3 holds 16 amino acids from the cysteine to the phenylalanine. Left in the record is the CDR3 DNA by itself, 48 bases read in frame from the first base. CDR1 and CDR2, looked up from the germline V gene, are SGHRS and YFSETQ. Without any cell sorting, total RNA and DNA were extracted together from around 18-30 mg of bulk tissue using the AllPrep DNA/RNA mini kit. Surgical resection was performed in China between 2015 and early 2016 on about 5 patients with histopathologically diagnosed primary liver carcinoma. Chronic HBV infection was present in the patients, and the patients were treatment-naive at sampling. Each tumor was sampled at five spatially separated regions: the superior, inferior, left-lateral and right-lateral poles and the tumor centre. According to histology, viable tumor cells made up more than 75% of every tumor sample. Pieces of fresh tumor and adjacent tissue were cut in half, with one half kept in RNAlater at -80 degrees C and the other half sent for histology.

This TCR derives from a man aged 40-49 years with primary liver carcinoma and hepatitis B virus infection. The rearranged chain carries TRBV5-1 and TRBJ2-7; a stretch of 7 junction bases matches TRBD1. The specimen was liver tumor tissue from sampling region 4. The sample's cell subset or site label, decoded: tumor region T4, right-lateral pole. The CDR3 region: CASFRGGQASSYEQYF. The bases read TGCGCCAGCTTCAGGGGTGGACAGGCAAGCTCCTACGAGCAGTACTTC.